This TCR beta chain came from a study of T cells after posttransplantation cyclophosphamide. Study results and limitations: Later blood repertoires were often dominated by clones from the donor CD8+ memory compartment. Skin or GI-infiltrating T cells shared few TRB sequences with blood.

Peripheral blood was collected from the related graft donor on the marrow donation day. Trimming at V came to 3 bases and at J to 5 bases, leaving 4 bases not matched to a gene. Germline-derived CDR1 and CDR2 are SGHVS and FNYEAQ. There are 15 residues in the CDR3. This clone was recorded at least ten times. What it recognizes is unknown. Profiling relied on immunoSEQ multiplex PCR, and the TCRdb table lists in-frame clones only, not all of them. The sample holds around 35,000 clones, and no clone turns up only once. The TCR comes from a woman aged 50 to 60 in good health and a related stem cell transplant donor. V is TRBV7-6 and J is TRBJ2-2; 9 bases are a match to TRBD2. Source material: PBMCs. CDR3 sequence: CASSFSGSRTGELFF. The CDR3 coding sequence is TGTGCCAGCAGCTTTAGCGGGAGTAGGACCGGGGAGCTGTTTTTT.